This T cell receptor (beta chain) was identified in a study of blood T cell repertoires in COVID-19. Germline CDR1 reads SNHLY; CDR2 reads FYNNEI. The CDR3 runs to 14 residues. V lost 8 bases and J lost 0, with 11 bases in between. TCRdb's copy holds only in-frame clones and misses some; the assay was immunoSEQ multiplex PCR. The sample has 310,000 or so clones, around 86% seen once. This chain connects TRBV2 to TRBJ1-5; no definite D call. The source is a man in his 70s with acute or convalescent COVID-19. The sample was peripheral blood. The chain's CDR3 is CASEADYSNQPQHF. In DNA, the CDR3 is TGTGCCAGCGAAGCGGACTATAGCAATCAGCCCCAGCATTTT.